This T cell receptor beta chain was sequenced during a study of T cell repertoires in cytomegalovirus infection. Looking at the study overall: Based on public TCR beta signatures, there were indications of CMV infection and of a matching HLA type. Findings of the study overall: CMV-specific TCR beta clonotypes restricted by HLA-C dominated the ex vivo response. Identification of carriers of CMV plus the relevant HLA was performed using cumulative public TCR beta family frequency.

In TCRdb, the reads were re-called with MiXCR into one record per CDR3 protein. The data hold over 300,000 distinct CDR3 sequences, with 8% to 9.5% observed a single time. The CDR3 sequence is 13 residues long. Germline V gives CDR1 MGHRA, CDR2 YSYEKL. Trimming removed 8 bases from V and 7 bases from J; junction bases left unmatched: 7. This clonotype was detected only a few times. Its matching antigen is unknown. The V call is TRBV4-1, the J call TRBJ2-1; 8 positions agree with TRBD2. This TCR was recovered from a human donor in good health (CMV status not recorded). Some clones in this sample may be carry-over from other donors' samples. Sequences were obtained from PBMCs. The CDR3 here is CASGLAGGNEQFF. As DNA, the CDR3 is TGCGCCAGCGGCCTAGCGGGTGGTAATGAGCAGTTCTTC.